The 24 T cell receptor beta chains in this list originate from one sample, sequenced in a study of shared clonotypes between healthy human individuals. Here immunoSEQ multiplex PCR was the method, and the copy in TCRdb shows in-frame clones only, minus some. The sample has about 2.4 million clones, 80% to 95% seen once. Specimen: naive CD4+ T cells from PBMCs. As for subset: CD45RA+ positively selected. Receptors originate from a man between 18 and 35 years old in good health. Some clones in this sample may be carry-over from other donors' samples.

This clone was observed a single time. The chain has TRBV5-4 and TRBJ2-7; the D gene is possibly TRBD2 (5 bases). Germline loops: CDR1 SGHNT, CDR2 YYREEE (reference sequence). V shed 4 bases and J shed 2 bases, with 19 bases lying between them. This CDR3 region has 16 residues. The CDR3 DNA is TGTGCCAGCAGCCCAAGGAACACCGGGGTCCCCTACGAGCAGTACTTC. Translated, it gives CASSPRNTGVPYEQYF.

This chain links TRBV9 with TRBJ2-5; D might be TRBD1 or TRBD2, each matching 5 bases. Trimming took off 3 bases at V and 5 bases at J, with 17 bases between the two ends. The CDR3 contains 15 residues. CDR1 and CDR2 (germline): SGDLS, YYNGEE. CDR3 DNA sequence: TGTGCCAGCAGCGAAAGGGGAGTTATGGGTGAGACCCAGTACTTC. Protein sequence: CASSERGVMGETQYF.

The chain carries TRBV10-3 and TRBJ2-2, with D unresolved. Trimming cost V 3 bases and J 1 base, with 6 bases left between them. CDR3 length: 14 residues. CDR1 and CDR2 from the germline V gene are ENHRY and SYGVKD. CDR3 sequence reads: CAISDTRNTGELFF. CDR3 DNA sequence: TGTGCCATCAGTGATACCAGGAACACCGGGGAGCTGTTTTTT.

The J gene is TRBJ1-6, the V gene TRBV10-2; D call uncertain. Trimming removed 9 bases at V and 0 bases at J, with 15 bases between. Germline loops: CDR1 WSHSY, CDR2 SAAADI. There are 16 residues in the CDR3. The CDR3 region has the DNA TGCGCCAGTGCGCGGGGAGCGAGCTCCTATAATTCACCCCTCCACTTT. This codes for CASARGASSYNSPLHF.

This clone came up once. The chain uses TRBV6-5 and TRBJ1-1, with a possible D match to TRBD1 (6 bases). CDR3 size: 14 residues. Germline assignment: CDR1 MNHEY and CDR2 SVGAGI. Trimming took 6 bases from V and 1 from J, leaving 12 bases between them. The CDR3 spells CASSRTDQNTEAFF. CDR3 DNA: TGTGCCAGCAGCCGGACAGATCAGAACACTGAAGCTTTCTTT.

Worth noting for this clone: The conserved phenylalanine or tryptophan is not found at the CDR3 terminus, so this likely reflects a read error. V and J are TRBV10-3 and TRBJ2-7, with 12 nucleotides matching TRBD2. The ends lost 8 bases at V and 6 bases at J; junction bases unmatched: 8. Germline CDR1 and CDR2: ENHRY and SYGVKD. The CDR3 is 14 amino acids. The CDR3 reads CAIRRLAGEIEQYS. CDR3 sequence (DNA): TGTGCCATCCGGAGACTAGCGGGAGAAATCGAGCAGTACTCC.

This clone came up a few times. The sample carries other DNA sequences with the same CDR3. The chain couples TRBV19 to TRBJ1-2; 8 bases fit TRBD1. Germline V gene lookup returns CDR1 LNHDA and CDR2 SQIVND (reference sequence). The CDR3 is 12 amino acids. With 6 bases clipped from V and 5 bases from J, the junction kept 2 bases outside the gene matches. The CDR3 here is CASRDRDYGYTF. CDR3 DNA: TGTGCCAGTAGGGACAGGGATTATGGCTACACCTTC.

The rearrangement uses TRBV19 and TRBJ2-3; D might be TRBD2 (5 bases). This CDR3 is 14 amino acids long. The germline V and J ends were trimmed by 7 bases and 0 bases, with 11 bases remaining between them. Per germline, CDR1 LNHDA and CDR2 SQIVND (reference sequence). The CDR3 bases are TGTGCCAGTAAAGGCGGGCGTAGCACAGATACGCAGTATTTT. This sequence encodes CASKGGRSTDTQYF.

This rearrangement joins TRBV7-3 to TRBJ2-5; D call uncertain. V lost 4 bases and J 3 bases, leaving 9 bases between the germline ends. The CDR3 runs to 13 residues. Per the germline V gene, CDR1 is SGHTA and CDR2 is FQGTGA. CDR3 sequence reads: CASSSLGKETQYF. CDR3 bases: TGTGCCAGCAGCTCACTGGGAAAAGAGACCCAGTACTTC. The complete variable domain, with remaining parts taken from reference TRBV7-3 and TRBJ2-5, reads GAGVSQTPSNKVTEKGKYVELRCDPISGHTALYWYRQSLGQGPEFLIYFQGTGAADDSGLPNDRFFAVRPEGSVSTLKIQRTERGDSAVYLCASSSLGKETQYFGPGTRLLVL.

The CDR3 DNA sequence: TGTGCCAGCAGCTTAGAACCGCAGGGAAGGACTGAAGCTTTCTTT. Protein product: CASSLEPQGRTEAFF. The rearrangement uses TRBV7-8 and TRBJ1-1; D possibly corresponds to TRBD1 (5 bases). CDR1 SGHVS and CDR2 FQNEAQ come from the germline V gene. The length of the CDR3 is 15 residues. The germline V and J ends were trimmed by 1 base and 5 bases, with 14 bases remaining between them.

The chain joins TRBV5-4 to TRBJ1-5, with 9 bases fitting TRBD1. The CDR3 sequence is 13 residues long. CDR1 SGHNT and CDR2 YYREEE come from the germline V gene (reference sequence). With V trimmed by 4 bases and J by 5 bases, 1 base remained unmatched. The DNA for the CDR3 is TGTGCCAGCAGCACAGGGGGCGATCAGCCCCAGCATTTT. This encodes CASSTGGDQPQHF.

The J gene is TRBJ1-1, the V gene TRBV21-1; the D segment call TRBD1 is taken from the table without a DNA check. TRBV21-1 is annotated as a pseudogene. The CDR3 length is 16 residues. The chain's CDR3 is CASSKAGQGSSFEAFF. The CDR3 region has the DNA TGTGCCAGCAGCAAAGCGGGGCAGGGAAGTAGTTTCGAAGCTTTCTTT.

This clone has a handful of counts. The J gene is TRBJ1-1, the V gene TRBV2, with D unclear. The CDR3 is made up of 11 amino acids. With 6 bases removed from V and 6 bases from J, the gap between germline ends came to 8 bases. Germline assignment: CDR1 SNHLY and CDR2 FYNNEI. CDR3 amino acids: CASRLNAEAFF. CDR3 bases: TGTGCCAGCAGACTAAACGCTGAAGCTTTCTTT. The variable domain in full, with the rest retrieved from reference TRBV2 and TRBJ1-1, is EPEVTQTPSHQVTQMGQEVILRCVPISNHLYFYWYRQILGQKVEFLVSFYNNEISEKSEIFDDQFSVERPDGSNFTLKIRSTKLEDSAMYFCASRLNAEAFFGQGTRLTVV.

This clone was seen just once. CDR3 residues: CASSQVSPAGPYEQYF. CDR3 nucleotide sequence: TGTGCCAGCAGCCAAGTTTCCCCAGCGGGGCCCTACGAGCAGTACTTC. The chain recombines TRBV4-2 with TRBJ2-7; 7 positions agree with TRBD2. V trimming: 1 base; J trimming: 2 bases; junction bases outside the gene matches: 8. From germline, CDR1 is LGHNA and CDR2 YNFKEQ. This CDR3 region has 16 residues.

The rearrangement uses TRBV5-1 and TRBJ2-3; possibly TRBD1 for D (5 bases). Trimming stripped 2 bases from V and 2 bases from J, with 9 bases between. This CDR3 is built from 14 residues. The germline V gene encodes CDR1 SGHRS and CDR2 YFSETQ. CDR3 sequence: CASSFNRPTDTQYF. For the CDR3, the DNA is TGCGCCAGCAGCTTTAACAGGCCCACAGATACGCAGTATTTT.

This clone was detected a few times. The genes are TRBV28 and TRBJ1-2; unclear D gene. V dropped 6 bases and J dropped 9 bases, with 8 bases sitting between them. CDR1 is MDHEN, CDR2 SYDVKM, per germline. The CDR3 runs 10 residues. The CDR3 region has the DNA TGTGCCAGCAGCCAAGATAGCTACACCTTC. Translated, it gives CASSQDSYTF.

This clone was observed a single time. The CDR3 here is CAISQGQGSNQPQHF. The DNA for the CDR3 is TGTGCCATCAGTCAAGGACAGGGCAGCAATCAGCCCCAGCATTTT. The chain couples TRBV10-3 to TRBJ1-5; TRBD1 aligns across 8 bases. CDR1 is ENHRY, CDR2 SYGVKD, per germline. The CDR3 contains 15 residues. The ends lost 5 bases at V and 1 base at J; junction bases unmatched: 4.

The chain employs TRBV6-5 and TRBJ2-5; possibly TRBD2 for D (6 bases). The germline V gene has CDR1 MNHEY and CDR2 SVGAGI. The CDR3 contains 16 residues. V lost 2 bases and J 2 bases, leaving 15 bases between the germline ends. This CDR3 is CASSYGGRTPQETQYF. The CDR3 DNA sequence: TGTGCCAGCAGTTACGGGGGGAGGACCCCTCAAGAGACCCAGTACTTC.

This rearrangement joins TRBV7-2 to TRBJ2-5; 10 nucleotides line up with TRBD2. V was pared by 5 bases and J by 2 bases, with 5 bases of the junction left unmatched. CDR3 length: 15 residues. Germline loops: CDR1 SGHTA, CDR2 FQGNSA. CDR3 protein: CASSKRTSGQETQYF. In nucleotides, the CDR3 is TGTGCCAGCAGCAAAAGGACTAGCGGACAAGAGACCCAGTACTTC.

The gene calls are TRBV5-1 and TRBJ1-1, with unresolved D. Trimming pared 4 bases from V and 4 bases from J, leaving 14 bases between. This CDR3 region has 14 residues. Germline V gene sequence: CDR1 SGHRS, CDR2 YFSETQ. In DNA, the CDR3 is TGCGCCAGCAGCGTCCTCGGTGGGTCCACTGAAGCTTTCTTT. The encoded protein is CASSVLGGSTEAFF.

J is TRBJ1-5 and V is TRBV1; the table's D call of TRBD1 was not tested on the DNA. TRBV1 is a recognized pseudogene. This CDR3 has 20 amino acids. The CDR3 DNA is TGCACCAGCAGCCAAGCCTTCCGACAGGGCCCCCGGGATAGCAATCAGCCCCAGCATTTT. Protein: CTSSQAFRQGPRDSNQPQHF.

The chain uses TRBV5-6 and TRBJ1-3; tentatively, D is TRBD1 (5 bases). Trimming cost V 0 bases and J 0 bases, with 13 bases left between them. The V gene's germline CDR1 is SGHDT and CDR2 YYEEEE. CDR3 length equals 17 residues. The CDR3 protein is CASSLEWGSRSGNTIYF. Written as DNA, the CDR3 is TGTGCCAGCAGCTTGGAATGGGGGTCCCGCTCTGGAAACACCATATATTTT.

In this sample, this clone turned up a few times. This same CDR3 is encoded by further DNA sequences in the sample. V gene TRBV7-3 combines with J gene TRBJ2-3, with 7 bases that match TRBD1. V dropped 2 bases and J dropped 1; count of bases not matched to a gene: 0. The CDR3 is 14 residues long. Germline loops: CDR1 SGHTA, CDR2 FQGTGA. The CDR3 nucleotides are TGTGCCAGCAGCTTAGACAGGGGCACAGATACGCAGTATTTT. This codes for CASSLDRGTDTQYF.

The V and J genes are TRBV5-1 and TRBJ2-2, with TRBD1 matching 9 bases. This CDR3 spans 17 amino acids. Trimming took 3 bases from V and 6 from J; bases not matched to a gene: 12. In germline, CDR1 is SGHRS, CDR2 YFSETQ. The CDR3 spells CASSSGTGPQRPGELFF. The CDR3 region has the DNA TGCGCCAGCAGCTCCGGGACAGGGCCTCAGCGTCCCGGGGAGCTGTTTTTT. The full variable domain, in which reference TRBV5-1 and TRBJ2-2 provide the parts outside the CDR3, is KAGVTQTPRYLIKTRGQQVTLSCSPISGHRSVSWYQQTPGQGLQFLFEYFSETQRNKGNFPGRFSGRQFSNSRSEMNVSTLELGDSALYLCASSSGTGPQRPGELFFGEGSRLTVL.